A single sample gave rise to the 27 T cell receptor beta chains below, sequenced in a study of T cell responses to AZD1222 COVID-19 vaccine (TCRdb year 2021). The sample's time point label, in plain terms: about 28 days (+/-7) after the second vaccine dose. Receptors were amplified or captured by the immunoSEQ multiplex PCR assay. The source is immuneACCESS, and TCRdb retained only in-frame sequences with V and J called. Part of the clones is not carried over; for the studies checked, unresolved V genes explain less than half of this, and the remainder is unexplained. Present in this sample are some 140,000 clones, approximately 92% of which were seen just once. The ten largest clonotypes hold approximately 6.8% of the sample. The sample consisted of peripheral blood, taken 28 days after the second AZD1222 dose. Receptors were obtained from an adult who received the AZD1222 COVID-19 vaccine.

The chain is built from TRBV5-4 and TRBJ2-3, with unresolved D. Germline loops: CDR1 SGHNT, CDR2 YYREEE (reference sequence). The V and J ends lost 4 bases and 2 bases respectively, with 11 bases between them. The CDR3 spans 14 residues. The chain's CDR3 is CASSLGQNTDTQYF. Here the CDR3 DNA reads TGTGCCAGCAGCCTGGGTCAAAACACAGATACGCAGTATTTT.

The J gene is TRBJ2-2, the V gene TRBV4-3; D tentatively fits TRBD1 or TRBD2 (5 bases each). The CDR3 has 14 residues. CDR1 is LGHNA, CDR2 YSLEER, per germline. Trimming removed 0 bases from V and 4 bases from J, with 6 bases in between. The CDR3 DNA reads as TGCGCCAGCAGCCAAGATGGGACCACCGGGGAGCTGTTTTTT. Translating it yields CASSQDGTTGELFF.

CDR3 sequence reads: CASSFDSLDSPLHF. DNA for the CDR3: TGTGCCAGCAGCTTTGACAGTCTGGATTCACCCCTCCACTTT. V and J are TRBV5-5 and TRBJ1-6; D is possibly TRBD1 (5 bases). Germline V CDR1 and CDR2: SGHKS, YYEKEE (reference sequence). This CDR3 has 14 residues. Trimming shortened V by 2 bases and J by 8 bases, and 11 bases separated the two germline ends.

The rearrangement uses TRBV2 and TRBJ1-3; TRBD1 aligns across 9 bases. CDR1 is SNHLY, CDR2 FYNNEI, per germline. The J segment lost 7 bases and the V segment lost 8 bases, leaving 12 bases of the junction unmatched. The CDR3 loop spans 15 amino acids. CDR3 DNA sequence: TGTGCCAGCGGGACCGGGACAGGGAGAGCTAACACCATATATTTT. It encodes CASGTGTGRANTIYF. The full variable domain, its missing parts supplied by reference TRBV2 and TRBJ1-3, is EPEVTQTPSHQVTQMGQEVILRCVPISNHLYFYWYRQILGQKVEFLVSFYNNEISEKSEIFDDQFSVERPDGSNFTLKIRSTKLEDSAMYFCASGTGTGRANTIYFGEGSWLTVV.

The V gene is TRBV27, the J gene TRBJ1-2, with TRBD1 matching 12 bases. J lost 8 bases, V lost 4 bases, and 2 bases had no gene match. Germline CDR1 is MNHEY and CDR2 is SMNVEV (reference sequence). This CDR3 comprises 13 residues. The CDR3 DNA sequence: TGTGCCAGCAGTTGGGACAGGGGGCACGGCTACACCTTC. Amino acids: CASSWDRGHGYTF.

The chain links TRBV7-3 to TRBJ1-6; TRBD1 might be the D (6 bases). V was cut by 2 bases and J by 8 bases, with 13 bases left in between. Germline CDR1 reads SGHTA; CDR2 reads FQGTGA. This CDR3 spans 15 amino acids. Here the CDR3 reads CASSLGARGDSPLHF. CDR3 bases: TGTGCCAGCAGCTTAGGGGCCAGGGGCGATTCACCCCTCCACTTT.

The chain couples TRBV3-1 (or the pseudogene TRBV3-2) to TRBJ2-7; unclear D gene. This CDR3 is built from 14 residues. Between the trimmed V and J ends, which lost 2 bases and 3 bases, there was a span of 11 bases. Germline CDR1 LGHDT, CDR2 YNNKEL (reference sequence). CDR3 sequence: CASSQRPWGYEQYF. The CDR3 nucleotides read TGTGCCAGCAGCCAACGCCCCTGGGGCTACGAGCAGTACTTC.

This chain connects TRBV6-5 to TRBJ1-6; D ambiguous. Looked up from germline, CDR1 is MNHEY and CDR2 is SVGAGI. With 2 bases removed from V and 3 bases from J, the gap between germline ends came to 5 bases. CDR3 length: 14 residues. CDR3 nucleotide sequence: TGTGCCAGCAGTTACGGCCGCTATAATTCACCCCTCCACTTT. Its protein product is CASSYGRYNSPLHF.

This clone has a handful of counts. This sequence joins TRBV9 and TRBJ2-3, with D possibly being TRBD1 or TRBD2 (6 bases each). The germline CDR1 and CDR2 sequences are SGDLS and YYNGEE. V was clipped by 0 bases and J by 2 bases, with 13 bases between them. The CDR3 is 16 amino acids. The chain's CDR3 is CASSVGGGTFTDTQYF. CDR3 bases: TGTGCCAGCAGCGTAGGAGGGGGGACTTTCACAGATACGCAGTATTTT.

This clone was seen only a few times. The genes are TRBV7-9 and TRBJ2-2, with 7 nucleotides matching TRBD2. CDR3 size: 14 residues. With 9 bases clipped from V and 3 bases from J, the junction kept 7 bases outside the gene matches. CDR1 and CDR2 (germline): SEHNR, FQNEAQ (reference sequence). The CDR3 DNA sequence: TGTGCCAGGGAGCGGGGCGAGGACACCGGGGAGCTGTTTTTT. This translates into CARERGEDTGELFF. Together with reference TRBV7-9 and TRBJ2-2, the CDR3 gives the full variable domain: DTGVSQNPRHKITKRGQNVTFRCDPISEHNRLYWYRQTLGQGPEFLTYFQNEAQLEKSRLLSDRFSAERPKGSFSTLEIQRTEQGDSAMYLCARERGEDTGELFFGEGSRLTVL.

The chain carries TRBV5-1 and TRBJ1-2; D gene uncertain. The V gene lost 0 bases and the J gene lost 2 bases, with 11 bases spanning the gap. Germline V gene sequence: CDR1 SGHRS, CDR2 YFSETQ. This CDR3 contains 15 residues. Written as DNA, the CDR3 is TGCGCCAGCAGCTTGGTGGCGGTCCCCAACTATGGCTACACCTTC. This translates into CASSLVAVPNYGYTF.

This clone was counted once. V gene TRBV7-9 combines with J gene TRBJ1-1; D not certain. This CDR3 spans 12 amino acids. Germline CDR1 is SEHNR and CDR2 is FQNEAQ (reference sequence). V gave up 3 bases and J gave up 6 bases, with 8 bases separating them. This CDR3 is CASSFSTPEAFF. Here the CDR3 DNA reads TGTGCCAGCAGCTTTAGTACTCCTGAAGCTTTCTTT.

This clone was found a few times. The chain combines TRBV5-1 with TRBJ2-2; unclear D gene. V dropped 5 bases and J dropped 5 bases, with 13 bases sitting between them. The CDR3 has 14 residues. In germline, CDR1 is SGHRS, CDR2 YFSETQ. CDR3 bases: TGCGCCAGCAGTAATCTAGGCGGAACCGGGGAGCTGTTTTTT. This translates into CASSNLGGTGELFF.

CDR3 nucleotides: TGTGCCAGCAGCTTAAGGCTAGTTGGGACCGGGGAGCTGTTTTTT. Protein: CASSLRLVGTGELFF. The rearrangement links TRBV7-2 to TRBJ2-2; D is undetermined. Germline CDR1 is SGHTA and CDR2 is FQGNSA. This CDR3 contains 15 residues. Between the trimmed V and J ends, which lost 2 bases and 5 bases, there was a span of 12 bases.

The chain has TRBV4-2 and TRBJ1-5; TRBD1 matches 7 bases. Germline trimming cut 0 bases from V and 7 bases from J; bases unmatched to any gene: 9. The CDR3 runs 16 residues. From germline, CDR1 is LGHNA and CDR2 YNFKEQ. The CDR3 DNA follows: TGTGCCAGCAGCCAAGAGTTTACAGGGGTTGGACAGCCCCAGCATTTT. This sequence encodes CASSQEFTGVGQPQHF.

This clone was recorded once. The chain employs TRBV18 and TRBJ1-5; D remains unclear. This CDR3 has 15 amino acids. Germline values: CDR1 KGHSH, CDR2 LQKENI. Trimming removed 6 bases from V and 1 base from J, with 13 bases in between. The CDR3 sequence: CASSSGSISNQPQHF. The DNA for the CDR3 is TGTGCCAGCTCCAGCGGCAGTATAAGCAATCAGCCCCAGCATTTT.

This clone was detected once. The sample contains more than one DNA sequence encoding this CDR3. V gene TRBV19 combines with J gene TRBJ1-1, with D possibly matching TRBD1 (6 bases). The CDR3 sequence is 12 residues long. Per the germline V gene, CDR1 is LNHDA and CDR2 is SQIVND (reference sequence). Trimming cost V 6 bases and J 1 base, with 6 bases left between them. DNA for the CDR3: TGTGCCAGTAGAGGGGGGAACACTGAAGCTTTCTTT. It is translated as CASRGGNTEAFF.

V gene TRBV29-1 combines with J gene TRBJ1-1, with D unclear. The CDR3 sequence is 10 residues long. Germline CDR1 reads SQVTM; CDR2 reads ANQGSEA. The germline V and J ends were trimmed by 2 bases and 10 bases, with 8 bases remaining between them. DNA of the CDR3: TGCAGCGTTGAAAAGGACTCAGCTTTCTTT. Translation: CSVEKDSAFF.

The genes are TRBV7-9 and TRBJ1-6; D ambiguous. This CDR3 contains 14 residues. The V end was cut by 5 bases, the J end by 8 bases, with 13 bases between. Germline lookup yields CDR1 SEHNR and CDR2 FQNEAQ (reference sequence). CDR3 loop: CASSHLDGDSPLHF. For the CDR3, the DNA is TGTGCCAGCAGCCATTTGGACGGGGATTCACCCCTCCACTTT.

The rearrangement joins TRBV28 to TRBJ1-2; TRBD1 is a possible D gene (5 bases). The CDR3 is 13 residues long. V lost 5 bases, J lost 4 bases, and 11 bases lay in between. Germline CDR1 is MDHEN and CDR2 is SYDVKM. In DNA, the CDR3 is TGTGCCAGCAGTCCGGATGGGGGCTATGGCTACACCTTC. Its translation is CASSPDGGYGYTF.

The chain couples TRBV7-9 to TRBJ1-2; D perhaps matches TRBD1 (6 bases). Trimming shortened V by 5 bases and J by 5 bases, and 15 bases separated the two germline ends. This CDR3 contains 14 residues. Germline V gene sequence: CDR1 SEHNR, CDR2 FQNEAQ (reference sequence). CDR3: CASSTWGAGYGYTF. CDR3 in DNA: TGTGCCAGCAGCACCTGGGGGGCTGGTTATGGCTACACCTTC.

The chain is built from TRBV7-8 and TRBJ1-1; no firm D call. Trimming shortened V by 0 bases and J by 4 bases, and 6 bases separated the two germline ends. The germline V gene encodes CDR1 SGHVS and CDR2 FQNEAQ. The CDR3 loop spans 13 amino acids. CDR3 amino acids: CASSLALATEAFF. Written as DNA, the CDR3 is TGTGCCAGCAGCTTAGCGCTGGCCACTGAAGCTTTCTTT.

V is TRBV5-1 and J is TRBJ1-1; a weak D match, TRBD1 (6 bases). V was pared by 2 bases and J by 1 base, with 12 bases between. In germline, CDR1 is SGHRS, CDR2 YFSETQ. This CDR3 is built from 15 residues. This CDR3 is CASSLWGPGNTEAFF. The CDR3, as DNA: TGCGCCAGCAGCTTATGGGGGCCGGGGAACACTGAAGCTTTCTTT. Drawing the rest from reference TRBV5-1 and TRBJ1-1, the complete variable domain is KAGVTQTPRYLIKTRGQQVTLSCSPISGHRSVSWYQQTPGQGLQFLFEYFSETQRNKGNFPGRFSGRQFSNSRSEMNVSTLELGDSALYLCASSLWGPGNTEAFFGQGTRLTVV.

The chain couples TRBV5-1 to TRBJ2-7; TRBD1 matches 8 bases. CDR1 SGHRS and CDR2 YFSETQ come from the germline V gene. V lost 1 base to trimming and J lost 7 bases; unmatched junction nucleotides: 16. The CDR3 totals 17 residues. CDR3 in DNA: TGCGCCAGCAGCTTGTTAATCTTAGGCCAGGGGGCCGATGAGCAGTACTTC. Translation: CASSLLILGQGADEQYF.

CDR3 in DNA: TGTGCCAGCAGCTTAGTACTGGGGCCACGTTTACAGCCCCAGCATTTT. This translates into CASSLVLGPRLQPQHF. This rearrangement joins TRBV11-2 to TRBJ1-5; TRBD1 is a possible D gene (5 bases). Trimming stripped 1 base from V and 7 bases from J, with 17 bases between. This CDR3 has 16 residues. Germline CDR1 and CDR2: SGHAT and FQNNGV. Based on the CDR3 plus reference TRBV11-2 and TRBJ1-5, the full variable domain is EAGVAQSPRYKIIEKRQSVAFWCNPISGHATLYWYQQILGQGPKLLIQFQNNGVVDDSQLPKDRFSAERLKGVDSTLKIQPAKLEDSAVYLCASSLVLGPRLQPQHFGDGTRLSIL.

The V and J genes are TRBV5-1 and TRBJ2-7; TRBD2 aligns across 9 bases. J lost 0 bases, V lost 0 bases, and 4 bases had no gene match. Germline assignment: CDR1 SGHRS and CDR2 YFSETQ. The CDR3 length is 16 residues. The CDR3 sequence is CASSLESGGSSYEQYF. The DNA for the CDR3 is TGCGCCAGCAGCTTGGAAAGCGGGGGGAGCTCCTACGAGCAGTACTTC.

The chain links TRBV19 to TRBJ2-2, with D unclear. Germline loops: CDR1 LNHDA, CDR2 SQIVND (reference sequence). Between the trimmed V and J ends, which lost 3 bases and 4 bases, there was a span of 3 bases. The CDR3 is 12 amino acids. The CDR3 loop is CASSIGTGELFF. In nucleotides, the CDR3 is TGTGCCAGTAGTATTGGCACCGGGGAGCTGTTTTTT.